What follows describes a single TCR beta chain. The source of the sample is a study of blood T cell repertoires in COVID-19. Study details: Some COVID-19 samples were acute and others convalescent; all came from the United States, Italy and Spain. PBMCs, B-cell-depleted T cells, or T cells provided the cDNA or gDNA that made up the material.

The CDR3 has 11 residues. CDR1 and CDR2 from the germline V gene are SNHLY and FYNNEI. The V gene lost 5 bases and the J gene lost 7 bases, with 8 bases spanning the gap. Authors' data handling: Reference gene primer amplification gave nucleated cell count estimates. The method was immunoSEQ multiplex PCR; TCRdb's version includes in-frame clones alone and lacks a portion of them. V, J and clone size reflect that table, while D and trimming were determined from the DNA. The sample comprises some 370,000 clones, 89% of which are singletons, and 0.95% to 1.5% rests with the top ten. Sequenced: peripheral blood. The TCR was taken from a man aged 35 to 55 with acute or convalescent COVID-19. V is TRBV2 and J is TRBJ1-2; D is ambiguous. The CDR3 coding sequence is TGTGCCAGCAGTCCGGGTCTTGGCTACACCTTC. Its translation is CASSPGLGYTF. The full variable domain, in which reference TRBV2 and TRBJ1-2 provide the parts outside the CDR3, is EPEVTQTPSHQVTQMGQEVILRCVPISNHLYFYWYRQILGQKVEFLVSFYNNEISEKSEIFDDQFSVERPDGSNFTLKIRSTKLEDSAMYFCASSPGLGYTFGSGTRLTVV.